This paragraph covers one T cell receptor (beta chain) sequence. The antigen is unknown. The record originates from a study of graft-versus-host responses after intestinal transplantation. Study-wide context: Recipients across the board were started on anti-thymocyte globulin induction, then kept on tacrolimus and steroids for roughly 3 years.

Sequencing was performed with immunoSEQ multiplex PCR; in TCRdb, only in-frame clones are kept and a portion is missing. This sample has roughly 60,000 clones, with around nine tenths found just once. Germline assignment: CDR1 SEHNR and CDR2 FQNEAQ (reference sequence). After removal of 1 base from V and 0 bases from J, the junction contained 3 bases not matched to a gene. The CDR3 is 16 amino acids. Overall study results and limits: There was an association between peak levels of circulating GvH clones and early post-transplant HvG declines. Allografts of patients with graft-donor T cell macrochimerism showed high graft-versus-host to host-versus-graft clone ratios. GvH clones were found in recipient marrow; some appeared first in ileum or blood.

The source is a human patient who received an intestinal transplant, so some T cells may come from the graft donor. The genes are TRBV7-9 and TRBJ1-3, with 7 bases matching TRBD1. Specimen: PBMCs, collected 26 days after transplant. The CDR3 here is CASSLGDSLSGNTIYF. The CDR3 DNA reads TGTGCCAGCAGCTTAGGGGACAGCCTCTCTGGAAACACCATATATTTT.